This TCR beta chain stems from a study of CD8+ T cells in alopecia areata. As the sequencing template, cDNA was produced by extracting RNA and reverse transcribing it. Some clones are missing from TCRdb's copy, which holds only in-frame ones; the method was immunoSEQ multiplex PCR. This repertoire shows some 210,000 clones, roughly 57% found once; its top ten account for over 0.4%. Germline assignment: CDR1 SEHNR and CDR2 FQNEAQ (reference sequence). The ends were cut back, 1 base at V and 11 bases at J, with 8 bases in the middle. The CDR3 is 11 residues long. The rearrangement links TRBV7-9 to TRBJ1-1; D not resolved. Sequenced material: CD4+ T cells sorted from blood, taken at week 0. The TCR originated in a human donor with alopecia areata. The CDR3 region has the DNA TGTGCCAGCAGCTTAGACCAGCTTGCTTTCTTT. Translation gives CASSLDQLAFF.